The 9 T cell receptor beta chains given below trace back to one sample, sequenced in a study of cytomegalovirus exposure and HLA in healthy donors (dated by TCRdb to the late 2010s). The library was prepared using the immunoSEQ multiplex PCR assay. The multiplex PCR relied on a mix of 60 forward primers for TCR Vbeta segments and 13 reverse primers for TCR Jbeta segments. The clones in this table, taken by TCRdb from immuneACCESS, are in-frame only. Not every clone is retained; where verified, under half of the shortfall comes from an unresolved V gene, and the cause of the rest is unknown. The sample has about 120,000 clones on record, 81% of them singletons. The ten most abundant clones make up around 1.9% of the sample. The sample consisted of PBMCs. The receptors were sampled from a middle-aged man in good health and CMV-seronegative.

This clone appeared a few times. The genes are TRBV18 and TRBJ1-3, with D tentatively TRBD1 (5 bases). The V gene lost 3 bases and the J gene lost 2 bases, with 11 bases spanning the gap. The CDR3 runs to 15 residues. The germline V gene encodes CDR1 KGHSH and CDR2 LQKENI. In nucleotides, the CDR3 is TGTGCCAGCTCACCGGGCGGGGGAACTGGAAACACCATATATTTT. Amino acid sequence: CASSPGGGTGNTIYF.

This clone was seen a handful of times. This chain links TRBV30 with TRBJ2-3, with TRBD2 matching over 9 bases. V lost 5 bases to trimming and J lost 3 bases; unmatched junction nucleotides: 12. CDR1 and CDR2 from the germline V gene are GTSNPN and SVGIG (reference sequence). The CDR3 has 16 amino acids. CDR3 amino acids: CAWSQFAGGHTDTQYF. CDR3 DNA sequence: TGTGCCTGGTCCCAGTTCGCGGGGGGGCATACAGATACGCAGTATTTT.

This chain uses TRBV7-9 with TRBJ1-1, with D hard to call. V was trimmed by 5 bases and J by 10 bases, leaving 11 bases between them. The CDR3 is 11 residues long. Germline CDR1 reads SEHNR; CDR2 reads FQNEAQ (reference sequence). The CDR3 protein is CASSPGSGAFF. In DNA form, the CDR3 reads TGTGCCAGCAGCCCGGGTTCTGGAGCTTTCTTT.

The chain combines TRBV7-9 with TRBJ2-4; TRBD2 matches at 7 bases. The CDR3 covers 14 residues. J was trimmed by 5 bases and V by 3 bases; bases with no gene match: 4. CDR1 and CDR2 (germline): SEHNR, FQNEAQ (reference sequence). CDR3 DNA sequence: TGTGCCAGCAGCTTCACGGGAGGCGAAAACATTCAGTACTTC. Its translation: CASSFTGGENIQYF. Supplemented by reference TRBV7-9 and TRBJ2-4, the full variable domain reads DTGVSQNPRHKITKRGQNVTFRCDPISEHNRLYWYRQTLGQGPEFLTYFQNEAQLEKSRLLSDRFSAERPKGSFSTLEIQRTEQGDSAMYLCASSFTGGENIQYFGAGTRLSVL.

The chain carries TRBV7-8 and TRBJ1-1; a possible D gene is TRBD1 (6 bases). Trimming cost V 5 bases and J 6 bases, with 22 bases left between them. CDR1 and CDR2 (germline): SGHVS, FQNEAQ. The CDR3 consists of 16 residues. CDR3 in DNA: TGTGCCAGCAGCACTTTCGTGGGGGGGGCTGTAGCTGAAGCTTTCTTT. Translating gives CASSTFVGGAVAEAFF.

The chain joins TRBV29-1 to TRBJ2-1; 7 bases line up with TRBD2. CDR3 length: 14 residues. The ends lost 2 bases at V and 8 bases at J; junction bases unmatched: 9. Germline V gene lookup returns CDR1 SQVTM and CDR2 ANQGSEA. CDR3 DNA sequence: TGCAGCGTTGAAATCGGCGGGAGACCCCATGAGCAGTTCTTC. Protein sequence: CSVEIGGRPHEQFF.

This clone showed up just once. The V gene is TRBV19, the J gene TRBJ2-7; D possibly corresponds to TRBD1 (5 bases). Between the trimmed V and J ends, which lost 7 bases and 3 bases, there was a span of 10 bases. CDR1 and CDR2 (germline): LNHDA, SQIVND (reference sequence). There are 12 residues in the CDR3. Here the CDR3 reads CASISRDYEQYF. CDR3 in DNA: TGTGCCAGTATTTCCAGGGACTACGAGCAGTACTTC.

With respect to this clone: Other DNA variants within this sample encode the same CDR3. The chain uses TRBV5-1 and TRBJ1-2; 10 bases match TRBD1. The CDR3 contains 14 residues. Germline V gene data show CDR1 as SGHRS and CDR2 as YFSETQ. Unmatched junction bases numbered 2, after V lost 3 bases and J lost 3 bases. The CDR3 DNA follows: TGCGCCAGCAGCTCGACAGGGGGCGACTATGGCTACACCTTC. Protein product: CASSSTGGDYGYTF.

This chain connects TRBV2 to TRBJ1-1; D may be TRBD1 (5 bases). CDR1 and CDR2 (germline): SNHLY, FYNNEI. The V and J ends lost 5 bases and 11 bases respectively, with 18 bases between them. CDR3 length equals 13 residues. The CDR3 DNA follows: TGTGCCAGCAGTTGGCAGGGCGAACGGTTCGCTTTCTTT. It encodes CASSWQGERFAFF.